The T cell receptor (beta chain) under discussion was sequenced for a study of T cell responses to AZD1222 COVID-19 vaccine. Details on this clone: Antigen: not known. Different DNA sequences within this sample yield the same CDR3.

The study, taken as a whole, reports: Along spike, vaccine-associated CD4 TCRs were found throughout, with dominance at 160-218 and 743-854.

The table came from immunoSEQ multiplex PCR; TCRdb's copy has only in-frame clones and leaves some out. The table records roughly 170,000 clones, 70% to 90% of them present only once. The receptor was derived from an adult in good health. The sample was peripheral blood, taken on day 0 of AZD1222 vaccination.

DNA for the CDR3: TGCGCCAGCAGCTTGGCCGGACAGGGAAATGAAAAACTGTTTTTT. This encodes CASSLAGQGNEKLFF. The genes are TRBV5-1 and TRBJ1-4, with 8 bases lining up with TRBD1. Germline V gene data show CDR1 as SGHRS and CDR2 as YFSETQ. V lost 0 bases and J lost 5; bases outside the gene matches: 3. This CDR3 has 15 residues.